This T cell receptor (beta chain) stems from a study of OX40 agonist ivuxolimab in advanced cancers. At the level of the study: Dose-escalation patients had hepatocellular carcinoma, melanoma, renal cell or head and neck cancer. Of the patients, three showed partial responses, one with hepatocellular carcinoma and two with cutaneous melanoma.

The CDR3 extends over 16 amino acids. Per the germline V gene, CDR1 is SGHDT and CDR2 is YYEEEE. J lost 7 bases, V lost 1 base, and 8 bases had no gene match. Profiling relied on immunoSEQ multiplex PCR, and the TCRdb table lists in-frame clones only, not all of them. The sample has about 46,000 clones; approximately 85% are singletons. The sequenced sample was CD4+ or CD8+ T cells sorted from blood, obtained in a trial of the OX40 agonist ivuxolimab. The TCR sequence derives from an adult with an advanced solid tumor such as melanoma, head and neck, liver or kidney cancer. The chain recombines TRBV5-6 with TRBJ2-2; 9 nucleotides match TRBD2. The DNA for the CDR3 is TGTGCCAGCAGCTTGCGGGCGGGAGGGCCAATCGGGGAGCTGTTTTTT. Translation gives CASSLRAGGPIGELFF.